The rows below give T cell receptor beta chains drawn from one sample of a study of blood T cell repertoires in COVID-19. Some clones are missing from TCRdb's copy, which holds only in-frame ones; the method was immunoSEQ multiplex PCR. The table includes about 200,000 clones, roughly 86% detected once. The specimen was peripheral blood. Receptors originate from a man in his late teens or twenties with active or convalescent COVID-19. CDR3s include the opening cysteine and the closing phenylalanine or tryptophan. A D gene is named only where the DNA matches it firmly. The size of a clone is reported for some rows only, either as once, few or many, or as a class for expanded clones.

CDR3: CASSLEADTTDTQYF; DNA: TGCGCCAGCAGCTTGGAGGCAGACACTACAGATACGCAGTATTTT; size: .; J: TRBJ2-3; D: .; V: TRBV5-1
CDR3: CASSPYTTNQPQHF; DNA: TGTGCCAGCTCACCATACACAACAAATCAGCCCCAGCATTTT; size: once; J: TRBJ1-5; D: .; V: TRBV18
CDR3: CASSKNVTGGAREKLFF; DNA: TGTGCCAGCAGCAAAAATGTGACAGGGGGTGCCCGGGAAAAACTGTTTTTT; size: .; J: TRBJ1-4; D: .; V: TRBV21-1
CDR3: CASSLTTWGLAGAGNEQFF; DNA: TGTGCCAGCAGCCTTACTACGTGGGGACTAGCGGGTGCCGGGAATGAGCAGTTCTTC; size: .; J: TRBJ2-1; D: TRBD2; V: TRBV3-1/TRBV3-2
CDR3: CASSLVPAGGPSDEQFF; DNA: TGTGCCAGCAGCTTAGTTCCAGCGGGAGGGCCTTCGGATGAGCAGTTCTTC; size: .; J: TRBJ2-1; D: TRBD2; V: TRBV7-2
CDR3: CASSVGIGGQGTDTQYF; DNA: TGTGCCAGCAGCGTAGGAATTGGGGGACAGGGGACAGATACGCAGTATTTT; size: .; J: TRBJ2-3; D: TRBD1; V: TRBV9
CDR3: CASSESTGLYGYTF; DNA: TGTGCCAGCAGTGAATCGACAGGCCTTTATGGCTACACCTTC; size: .; J: TRBJ1-2; D: .; V: TRBV2
CDR3: CASSGTGGIYGYTF; DNA: TGTGCCAGCAGCGGCACAGGGGGTATCTATGGCTACACCTTC; size: .; J: TRBJ1-2; D: TRBD1; V: TRBV11-2
CDR3: CASSLTGGREQYF; DNA: TGCGCCAGCAGCTTAACAGGGGGCCGCGAGCAGTACTTC; size: .; J: TRBJ2-7; D: TRBD1; V: TRBV5-1
CDR3: CASSEGLNRYTDTQYF; DNA: TGTGCCAGCAGTGAGGGTCTGAACAGGTACACAGATACGCAGTATTTT; size: .; J: TRBJ2-3; D: .; V: TRBV2
CDR3: CASNRGQGNEQYF; DNA: TGCGCCAGTAACCGAGGACAGGGGAACGAGCAGTACTTC; size: .; J: TRBJ2-7; D: TRBD1; V: TRBV5-1
CDR3: CSVEESGSEETQYF; DNA: TGCAGCGTTGAAGAGTCGGGGAGCGAAGAGACCCAGTACTTC; size: .; J: TRBJ2-5; D: .; V: TRBV29-1
CDR3: CASSRGGPNEQFF; DNA: TGTGCCAGCTCGCGGGGGGGGCCAAATGAGCAGTTCTTC; size: once; J: TRBJ2-1; D: TRBD2; V: TRBV18
CDR3: CASREGTGETQYF; DNA: TGTGCCAGCAGGGAGGGGACAGGGGAGACCCAGTACTTC; size: .; J: TRBJ2-5; D: TRBD1; V: TRBV6-5
CDR3: CASSSKTGQKGHSYNEQFF; DNA: TGTGCCAGCAGCAGCAAGACAGGCCAGAAGGGCCACTCCTACAATGAGCAGTTCTTC; size: .; J: TRBJ2-1; D: .; V: TRBV7-9
CDR3: CASSLWAGNQPQHF; DNA: TGTGCCAGCAGTTTATGGGCAGGGAACCAGCCCCAGCATTTT; size: .; J: TRBJ1-5; D: .; V: TRBV27
CDR3: CASSLTSGSYTDTQYF; DNA: TGCGCCAGCAGCCTGACTAGCGGGAGCTACACAGATACGCAGTATTTT; size: .; J: TRBJ2-3; D: TRBD2; V: TRBV5-1
CDR3: CASRVPSGRMGSYEQYF; DNA: TGTGCCAGCAGAGTACCTAGCGGGAGAATGGGTTCCTACGAGCAGTACTTC; size: .; J: TRBJ2-7; D: TRBD2; V: TRBV28
CDR3: CASSQDLGDFLQYF; DNA: TGTGCCAGCAGCCAAGACTTAGGGGACTTCCTACAGTATTTT; size: .; J: TRBJ2-3; D: .; V: TRBV14
CDR3: CASSLPAGGTHEQYF; DNA: TGTGCCAGCAGCTTACCAGCGGGAGGGACCCACGAGCAGTACTTC; size: few; J: TRBJ2-7; D: TRBD2; V: TRBV7-2
CDR3: CASSFSGTGGNQPQHF; DNA: TGTGCCAGCAGCTTCTCCGGGACAGGGGGCAATCAGCCCCAGCATTTT; size: .; J: TRBJ1-5; D: TRBD1; V: TRBV7-2
CDR3: CASNPGYAETQYF; DNA: TGTGCCAGCAACCCGGGGTATGCGGAGACCCAGTACTTC; size: .; J: TRBJ2-5; D: .; V: TRBV6-5
CDR3: CASSPRGLGEKLFF; DNA: TGTGCCAGCAGTCCTAGAGGGTTGGGTGAAAAACTGTTTTTT; size: .; J: TRBJ1-4; D: .; V: TRBV6-5
CDR3: CASSQRRDSNNEQFF; DNA: TGTGCCAGCAGCCAGCGCCGGGACAGCAACAATGAGCAGTTCTTC; size: .; J: TRBJ2-1; D: TRBD1; V: TRBV3-1/TRBV3-2
CDR3: CASSKGQYEQYF; DNA: TGTGCCAGCAGTAAAGGACAATACGAGCAGTACTTC; size: .; J: TRBJ2-7; D: .; V: TRBV12-3/TRBV12-4
CDR3: CASSFAVRGMSTDTQYF; DNA: TGTGCCAGCAGCTTTGCGGTTCGGGGTATGAGCACAGATACGCAGTATTTT; size: .; J: TRBJ2-3; D: .; V: TRBV5-6
CDR3: CASRIGQISYEQYF; DNA: TGTGCCAGCAGGATAGGACAGATTTCCTACGAGCAGTACTTC; size: .; J: TRBJ2-7; D: .; V: TRBV2
CDR3: CASSPRARRGGRADTQYF; DNA: TGTGCCAGCTCACCGAGGGCCAGGCGGGGGGGCCGCGCAGATACGCAGTATTTT; size: once; J: TRBJ2-3; D: TRBD2; V: TRBV18
CDR3: CASSIDLSPGYTYEQYF; DNA: TGTGCCAGTAGTATAGATCTCAGTCCAGGGTATACCTACGAGCAGTACTTC; size: .; J: TRBJ2-7; D: .; V: TRBV19
CDR3: CASSQGLREQYF; DNA: TGTGCCAGCAGTCAGGGTCTCCGCGAGCAGTACTTC; size: .; J: TRBJ2-7; D: .; V: TRBV6-5
CDR3: CASSIEVGAGTEAFF; DNA: TGTGCCAGTAGTATAGAAGTGGGGGCTGGCACTGAAGCTTTCTTT; size: once; J: TRBJ1-1; D: .; V: TRBV19